This T cell receptor (beta chain) is drawn from a study of blood T cells in healthy people across ages. Study-wide results and caveats: The percentage of naive T cells correlated strongly with TCR beta diversity.

Donors were systemically healthy Caucasian individuals from Russia aged about 6 to 90 years. Isolating PBMCs gave at least 6 million of these cells per sample. Total RNA amounts of at least 6 micrograms were extracted per sample. Points on this clonotype: Its specificity is unknown.

Primers used in a second PCR of roughly 6 to 12 cycles were a sample-barcoded 5' primer and a J-beta primer mix. TCRdb reanalysed the 5' RACE reads using MiXCR and keeps one entry per CDR3 protein. The table has roughly 1.9 million distinct CDR3 sequences, around 40% seen once; the top ten hold 23%. The TCR was taken from a human donor in good health. What was sequenced was blood.

DNA for the CDR3: TGCAGCGTTGGGGTATCGGGGTGTCAAGAGACCCAGTACTTC. Amino acids: CSVGVSGCQETQYF. The V call is TRBV29-1, the J call TRBJ2-4; D might be TRBD2 (5 bases). The J call may be faulty, since TRBJ2-5 better matches the DNA end. The germline V gene has CDR1 SQVTM and CDR2 ANQGSEA. The CDR3 is made up of 14 amino acids.